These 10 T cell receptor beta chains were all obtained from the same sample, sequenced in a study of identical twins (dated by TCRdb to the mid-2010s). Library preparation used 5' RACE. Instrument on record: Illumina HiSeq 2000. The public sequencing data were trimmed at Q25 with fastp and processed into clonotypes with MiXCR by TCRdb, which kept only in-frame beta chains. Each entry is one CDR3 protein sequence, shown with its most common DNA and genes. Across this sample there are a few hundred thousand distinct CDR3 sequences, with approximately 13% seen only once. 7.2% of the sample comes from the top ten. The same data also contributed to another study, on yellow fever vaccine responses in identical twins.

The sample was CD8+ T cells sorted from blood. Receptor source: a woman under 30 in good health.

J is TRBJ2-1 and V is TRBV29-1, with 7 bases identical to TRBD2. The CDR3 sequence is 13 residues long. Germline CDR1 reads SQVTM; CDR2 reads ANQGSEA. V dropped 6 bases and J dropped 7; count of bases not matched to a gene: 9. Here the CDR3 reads CSVTGGENNEQFF. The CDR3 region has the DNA TGCAGCGTGACGGGGGGAGAAAATAATGAGCAGTTCTTC.

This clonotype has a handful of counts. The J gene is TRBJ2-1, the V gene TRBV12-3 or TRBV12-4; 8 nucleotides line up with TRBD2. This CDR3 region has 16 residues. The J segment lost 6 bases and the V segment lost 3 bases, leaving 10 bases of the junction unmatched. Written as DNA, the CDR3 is TGTGCCAGCAGTTTCCTCCACGCCGGGACTAGCAATGAGCAGTTCTTC. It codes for CASSFLHAGTSNEQFF.

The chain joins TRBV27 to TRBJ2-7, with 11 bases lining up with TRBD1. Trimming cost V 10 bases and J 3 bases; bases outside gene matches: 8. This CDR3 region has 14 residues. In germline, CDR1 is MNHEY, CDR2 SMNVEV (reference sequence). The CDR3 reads CATAAGTGGYEQYF. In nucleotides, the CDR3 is TGTGCCACCGCCGCCGGGACAGGGGGCTACGAGCAGTACTTC.

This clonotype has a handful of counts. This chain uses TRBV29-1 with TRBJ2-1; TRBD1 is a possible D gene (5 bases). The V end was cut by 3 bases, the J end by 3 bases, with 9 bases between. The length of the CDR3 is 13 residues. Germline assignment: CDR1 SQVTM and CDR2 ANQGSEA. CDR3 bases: TGCAGCGTTGACAGGGTTGACTACAATGAGCAGTTCTTC. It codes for CSVDRVDYNEQFF.

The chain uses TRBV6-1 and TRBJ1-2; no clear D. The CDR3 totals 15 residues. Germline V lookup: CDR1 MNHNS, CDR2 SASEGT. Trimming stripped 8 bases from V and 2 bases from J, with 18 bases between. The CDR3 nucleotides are TGTGCCAGCCGCTCAGAGTACGGCTCCAACTATGGCTACACCTTC. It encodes CASRSEYGSNYGYTF.

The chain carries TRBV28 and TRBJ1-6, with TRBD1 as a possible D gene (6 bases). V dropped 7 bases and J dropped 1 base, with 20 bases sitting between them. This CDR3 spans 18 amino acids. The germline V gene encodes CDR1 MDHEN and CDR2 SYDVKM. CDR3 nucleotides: TGTGCCAGCATTGAAATGAAAGGGGGTGGTTCCTATAATTCACCCCTCCACTTT. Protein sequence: CASIEMKGGGSYNSPLHF.

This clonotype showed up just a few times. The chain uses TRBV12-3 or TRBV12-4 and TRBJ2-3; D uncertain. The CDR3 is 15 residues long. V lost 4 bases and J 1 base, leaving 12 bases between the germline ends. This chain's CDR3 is CASSSPDGGTDTQYF. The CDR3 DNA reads TGTGCCAGCAGTTCCCCGGATGGGGGCACAGATACGCAGTATTTT.

The DNA for the CDR3 is TGTGCCAGCAGCTTAGCAGGGGTTTACTCACCCCTCCACTTT. Amino acids: CASSLAGVYSPLHF. The chain carries TRBV11-2 and TRBJ1-6; D may be TRBD1 (6 bases). CDR1 is SGHAT and CDR2 is FQNNGV in the germline V gene. The CDR3 runs 14 residues. Trimming shortened V by 1 base and J by 10 bases, and 11 bases separated the two germline ends.

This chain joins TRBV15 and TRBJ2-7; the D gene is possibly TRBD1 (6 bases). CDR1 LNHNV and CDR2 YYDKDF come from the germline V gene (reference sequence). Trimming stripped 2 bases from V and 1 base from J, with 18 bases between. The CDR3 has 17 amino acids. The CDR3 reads CATSRLMRGSMSYEQYF. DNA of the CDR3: TGTGCCACCAGCAGACTTATGAGGGGGTCCATGTCCTACGAGCAGTACTTC.

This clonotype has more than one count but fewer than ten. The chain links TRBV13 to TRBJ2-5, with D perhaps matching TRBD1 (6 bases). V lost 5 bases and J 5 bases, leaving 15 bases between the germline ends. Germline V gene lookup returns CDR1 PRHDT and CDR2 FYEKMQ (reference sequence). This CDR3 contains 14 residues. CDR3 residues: CASSPQDRWETQYF. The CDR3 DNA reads TGTGCCAGCAGCCCCCAGGACAGATGGGAGACCCAGTACTTC.